The clone carrying this TCR beta chain was detected many times. This sample was included in a study of T cells in Graves' hyperthyroidism and ophthalmopathy. Regions amplified from RNA transcripts were the TCR beta CDR3 regions. The HTBI primer set drove a first-round RT-PCR of the TCR CDR3. One entry per CDR3 protein, called by TCRdb with MiXCR from the multiplex PCR reads. The table has hundreds of thousands of distinct CDR3 sequences, over 15% seen once. The ends lost 5 bases at V and 0 bases at J; junction bases unmatched: 4. The CDR3 spans 15 residues. Germline values: CDR1 MDHEN, CDR2 SYDVKM. The specimen sequenced was blood. The sequence derives from a woman in her late teens or twenties with Graves' hyperthyroidism. V and J are TRBV28 and TRBJ1-1; 9 bases line up with TRBD1. DNA of the CDR3: TGTGCCAGCAGTCCGGACAGGGGAATGAACACTGAAGCTTTCTTT. Amino acid sequence: CASSPDRGMNTEAFF.